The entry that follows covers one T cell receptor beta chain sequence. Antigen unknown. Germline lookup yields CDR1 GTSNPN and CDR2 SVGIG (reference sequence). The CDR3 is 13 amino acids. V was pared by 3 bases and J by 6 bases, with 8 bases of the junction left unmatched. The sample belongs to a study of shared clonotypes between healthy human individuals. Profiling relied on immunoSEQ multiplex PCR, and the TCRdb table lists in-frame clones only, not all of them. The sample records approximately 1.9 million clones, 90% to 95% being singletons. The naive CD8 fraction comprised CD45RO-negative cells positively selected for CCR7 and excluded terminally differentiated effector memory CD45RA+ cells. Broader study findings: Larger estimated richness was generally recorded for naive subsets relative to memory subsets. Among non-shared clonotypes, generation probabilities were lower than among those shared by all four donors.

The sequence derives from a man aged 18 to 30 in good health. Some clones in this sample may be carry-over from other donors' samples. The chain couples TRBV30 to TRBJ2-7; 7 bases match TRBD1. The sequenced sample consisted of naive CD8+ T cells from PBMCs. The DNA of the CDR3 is TGTGCCTGGAGGGCGACAGGGACGGCCGAGCAGTACTTC. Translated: CAWRATGTAEQYF.